These T cell receptor beta chains were read from a single sample in a study of T cells in narcolepsy. Only in-frame clones appear in the TCRdb table, and some are missing; sequencing was by immunoSEQ multiplex PCR. The top ten clones hold roughly 0.9% of a sample with under 30,000 clones, over 75% of them seen once. The sequenced sample consisted of CD45RA- memory CD4+ T cells from PBMCs. The receptors shown here come from a human donor with narcolepsy. CDR3s include the opening cysteine and the closing phenylalanine or tryptophan. A D gene is named only where the DNA matches it firmly. Clone size is not always given. Where it is, it says once, few, many or a class for expanded clones.

J gene | clone size | D gene | CDR3 length | V gene | CDR3 DNA | CDR3 protein
TRBJ2-2 | . | TRBD2 | 15 | TRBV5-1 | TGCGCCAGCAGCAAAACTAGCGGGGGTTTCGGGGAGCTGTTTTTT | CASSKTSGGFGELFF
TRBJ2-1 | once | . | 15 | TRBV30 | TGTGCCTGGAGTGTACGCCAGGGAACCTACAATGAGCAGTTCTTC | CAWSVRQGTYNEQFF
TRBJ1-1 | . | TRBD1 | 16 | TRBV5-1 | TGCGCCAGCAGCTTGCAAGGACAGGGGGTAGGTACTGAAGCTTTCTTT | CASSLQGQGVGTEAFF
TRBJ1-1 | . | TRBD1 | 14 | TRBV30 | TGTGCCTGGAGGCCCGGGACAGTGAACACTGAAGCTTTCTTT | CAWRPGTVNTEAFF
TRBJ2-1 | . | TRBD2 | 16 | TRBV11-2 | TGTGCCAGCAGCAACCCCCGGGGGGTGGCCTACAATGAGCAGTTCTTC | CASSNPRGVAYNEQFF
TRBJ2-5 | . | . | 14 | TRBV2 | TGTGCCAGCAGCCAAACGGGGGCCCAAGAGACCCAGTACTTC | CASSQTGAQETQYF
TRBJ2-5 | . | TRBD1 | 18 | TRBV11-2 | TGTGCCAGCAGCTTAGAAAGGGACAGGCGTTACCCCCAAGAGACCCAGTACTTC | CASSLERDRRYPQETQYF
TRBJ1-6 | . | . | 15 | TRBV5-5 | TGTGCCAGCAGCTTGTTCCGGGAATTGAATTCACCCCTCCACTTT | CASSLFRELNSPLHF
TRBJ2-7 | few | . | 12 | TRBV7-9 | TGTGCCAGCAGCCTGAGAGGGTACGAGCAGTACTTC | CASSLRGYEQYF
TRBJ2-2 | few | . | 14 | TRBV19 | TGTGCCAGTAGTATAAAGGTGATCACCGGGGAGCTGTTTTTT | CASSIKVITGELFF
TRBJ2-7 | few | . | 15 | TRBV6-5 | TGTGCCAGCAGAGGCCGGGAGGCAGGGGGCAACGAGCAGTACTTC | CASRGREAGGNEQYF
TRBJ2-1 | . | TRBD1 | 14 | TRBV9 | TGTGCCAGCAGCACAACAGCAGGGGGAAATGAGCAGTTCTTC | CASSTTAGGNEQFF
TRBJ1-4 | . | . | 11 | TRBV29-1 | TGCAGCGTTGGCGGCCGGGAAAAACTGTTTTTT | CSVGGREKLFF
TRBJ1-5 | . | . | 13 | TRBV7-2 | TGTGCCAGCAGCCCTCGGGGGTTTCAGCCCCAGCATTTT | CASSPRGFQPQHF
TRBJ2-7 | . | TRBD1 | 15 | TRBV5-5 | TGTGCCAGCAGCCCCCGGGACAGAGGAATCTACGAGCAGTACTTC | CASSPRDRGIYEQYF
TRBJ2-3 | . | . | 11 | TRBV20-1 | TGCAGTGCGAGACTAGTTGACACGCAGTATTTT | CSARLVDTQYF
TRBJ2-7 | . | . | 15 | TRBV5-5 | TGTGCCAGCAGCTTGGCCGATCGACAGGCCTACGAGCAGTACTTC | CASSLADRQAYEQYF
TRBJ2-3 | . | TRBD2 | 15 | TRBV6-1 | TGTGCCAGCAGTGGAGCGGGGGGGGGCACAGATACGCAGTATTTT | CASSGAGGGTDTQYF
TRBJ2-6 | . | . | 15 | TRBV6-6 | TGTGCCAGCAGTTCCAGGGTCCCTGGGGCCAACGTCCTGACTTTC | CASSSRVPGANVLTF
TRBJ2-3 | . | . | 16 | TRBV5-1 | TGCGCCAGCAGCTTGGATTCGGGGGGCCGAACAGATACGCAGTATTTT | CASSLDSGGRTDTQYF
TRBJ1-2 | . | TRBD1 | 16 | TRBV4-1 | TGCGCCAGCAGCCCAGAGGTGACAGGGGATCCCTATGGCTACACCTTC | CASSPEVTGDPYGYTF
TRBJ1-1 | . | . | 14 | TRBV27 | TGTGCCAGCAGCCCCGCCACAGAGAACACTGAAGCTTTCTTT | CASSPATENTEAFF
TRBJ1-2 | . | . | 16 | TRBV5-5 | TGTGCCAGCAGCGAGATAGCCGGGTCCGCTAACTATGGCTACACCTTC | CASSEIAGSANYGYTF
TRBJ1-5 | . | . | 13 | TRBV6-5 | TGTGCCAGCAGTGGAATGGCGGGCCAGCCCCAGCATTTT | CASSGMAGQPQHF
TRBJ2-5 | . | . | 14 | TRBV27 | TGTGCCAGCAGACGTGGGACGGGCCAAGAGACCCAGTACTTC | CASRRGTGQETQYF
TRBJ1-2 | . | . | 16 | TRBV2 | TGTGCCAGCAGCCCGCCTGAGGGGCCTCGAATCTATGGCTACACCTTC | CASSPPEGPRIYGYTF
TRBJ1-1 | . | . | 15 | TRBV7-8 | TGTGCCAGCAGCGCGAGAGGACGGCTGAACACTGAAGCTTTCTTT | CASSARGRLNTEAFF
TRBJ2-1 | . | . | 14 | TRBV4-3 | TGCGCCAGCAGCCAAGATTCAGGAGTCAATGAGCAGTTCTTC | CASSQDSGVNEQFF
TRBJ1-2 | . | . | 12 | TRBV5-1 | TGCGCCAGCAGCCCGGGACACTATGGCTACACCTTC | CASSPGHYGYTF
TRBJ2-5 | . | TRBD2 | 16 | TRBV18 | TGTGCCAGCTCACCACTCCGCGCGGGGGGGCAAGAGACCCAGTACTTC | CASSPLRAGGQETQYF
TRBJ1-1 | . | . | 14 | TRBV28 | TGTGCCAGCAGTTTGTACAGCATGAACACTGAAGCTTTCTTT | CASSLYSMNTEAFF
TRBJ2-1 | . | TRBD2 | 14 | TRBV5-4 | TGTGCCAGCAGCTTGGGCGGGGGTGACAATGAGCAGTTCTTC | CASSLGGGDNEQFF
TRBJ1-2 | few | . | 14 | TRBV6-1 | TGTGCCAGCAGTGAGGAGGCGGGAGGGTCTGGCTACACCTTC | CASSEEAGGSGYTF
TRBJ1-2 | . | . | 12 | TRBV7-2 | TGTGCCAGCAGCTCAAGCATCTATGGCTACACCTTC | CASSSSIYGYTF